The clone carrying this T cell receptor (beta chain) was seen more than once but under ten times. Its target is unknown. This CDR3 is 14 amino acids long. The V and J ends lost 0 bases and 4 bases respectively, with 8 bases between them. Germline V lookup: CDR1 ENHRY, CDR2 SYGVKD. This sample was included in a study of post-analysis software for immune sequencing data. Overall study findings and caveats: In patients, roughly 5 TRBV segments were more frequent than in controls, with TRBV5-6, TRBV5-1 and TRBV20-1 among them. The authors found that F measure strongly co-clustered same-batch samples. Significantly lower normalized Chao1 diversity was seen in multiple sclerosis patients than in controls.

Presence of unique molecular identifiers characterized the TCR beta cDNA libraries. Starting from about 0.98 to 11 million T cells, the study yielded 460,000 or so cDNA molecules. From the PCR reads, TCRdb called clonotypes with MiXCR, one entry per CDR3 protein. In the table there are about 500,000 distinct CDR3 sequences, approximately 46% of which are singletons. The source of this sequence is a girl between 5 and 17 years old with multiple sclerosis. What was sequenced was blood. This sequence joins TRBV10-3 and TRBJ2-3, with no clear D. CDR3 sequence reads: CAISESETADTQYF. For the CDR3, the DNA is TGTGCCATCAGTGAGTCAGAGACGGCAGATACGCAGTATTTT.